These T cell receptor beta chains were read from a single sample in a study of T-cell reconstitution after alpha-beta-depleted transplantation in children. TCRdb re-called the PCR reads with MiXCR, one entry per CDR3 protein. This repertoire shows fewer than 120,000 distinct CDR3 sequences, 10% found once; its top ten account for 6.5% to 9.5%. The specimen was PBMCs from the stem cell graft donor, collected from the stem cell graft. The receptors here all came from a human donor who donated a stem cell graft to a child with acute lymphoblastic leukemia. The CDR3 runs from the conserved cysteine through the conserved F or W. D genes are given only for firm matches. Only some rows state a clone size, as once, few, many or a class for expanded clones.

abundance	d_gene	v_gene	j_gene	CDR3nt	CDR3aa
few	TRBD1	TRBV6-2/TRBV6-3	TRBJ2-6	TGTGCCAGCGCGCCGGGACAGGGCTCTGGGGCCAACGTCCTGACTTTC	CASAPGQGSGANVLTF
many	.	TRBV5-1	TRBJ2-7	TGCGCCAGCAGCCCTTCCGCCGGGACCTACGAGCAGTACTTC	CASSPSAGTYEQYF
.	.	TRBV10-3	TRBJ1-1	TGTGCCATCAGTGTTTCCCCATCCGAAGGCACTGAAGCTTTCTTT	CAISVSPSEGTEAFF
many	.	TRBV7-2	TRBJ2-7	TGTGCCAGCAGCTTGCAGGGGAGCTCCTACGAGCAGTACTTC	CASSLQGSSYEQYF
many	.	TRBV11-2	TRBJ2-3	TGTGCCAGCAGCTTAAGGACTGGACGCGGCACAGATACGCAGTATTTT	CASSLRTGRGTDTQYF
few	.	TRBV4-3	TRBJ2-6	TGCGCCAGCAGCCAACTAGGGACGCGCGGGGCCAACGTCCTGACTTTC	CASSQLGTRGANVLTF
many	.	TRBV12-5	TRBJ1-1	TGTGCTAGTGGCCTCACAGGGAACACTGAAGCTTTCTTT	CASGLTGNTEAFF
many	.	TRBV7-2	TRBJ1-4	TGTGCCAGCAGCCACGAGGGGGTGGCTAATGAAAAACTGTTTTTT	CASSHEGVANEKLFF
many	.	TRBV5-1	TRBJ2-7	TGCGCCAGCAGCCCGGGGGGCCTCTACGAGCAGTACTTC	CASSPGGLYEQYF
medium-sized	.	TRBV4-2	TRBJ2-3	TGTGCCAGTGGCCTCTCTTCCTTGAATACGCAGTATTTT	CASGLSSLNTQYF
few	.	TRBV2	TRBJ1-5	TGTGCCAGCAGTGACAGGGGCCATCAGCCCCAGCATTTT	CASSDRGHQPQHF
many	TRBD2	TRBV6-4	TRBJ2-3	TGTGCCAGCAGTCACAGAGGGACTAGCGGGGCCCTCTACACAGATACGCAGTATTTT	CASSHRGTSGALYTDTQYF
many	.	TRBV20-1	TRBJ2-1	TGCAGTGCTGGGAAAGGTCCCAGCCCGGTGCTATTTGAGCAGTTCTTC	CSAGKGPSPVLFEQFF
many	.	TRBV30	TRBJ2-1	TGTGCCTGGACTCGCGGGGCCCTGGCGGAGCAGTTCTTC	CAWTRGALAEQFF
many	.	TRBV28	TRBJ2-1	TGTGCCAGCAGTTTTCCCCTGTCGAATGAGCAGTTCTTC	CASSFPLSNEQFF
many	.	TRBV12-3/TRBV12-4	TRBJ1-4	TGTGCCAGCAGTAGAACAACAACTAATGAAAAACTGTTTTTT	CASSRTTTNEKLFF
many	.	TRBV7-2	TRBJ1-5	TGTGCCAGCAGCTTGGGGGACAAGCGGCCCCAGCATTTT	CASSLGDKRPQHF
many	TRBD2	TRBV9	TRBJ2-1	TGTGCCAGCAGCGTATATCCTAGCGGGGGGTACAATGAGCAGTTCTTC	CASSVYPSGGYNEQFF
many	TRBD2	TRBV6-1	TRBJ2-1	TGTGCCAGCAGCCACCTGACTAGCGGGAGTGGTCATGAGCAGTTCTTC	CASSHLTSGSGHEQFF
many	.	TRBV6-2/TRBV6-3	TRBJ1-5	TGTGCCAGCAGTTACAGACCTACTAATCAGCCCCAGCATTTT	CASSYRPTNQPQHF
many	TRBD2	TRBV11-2	TRBJ2-7	TGTGCCAGCAGCCATCCGGGACTAGCGGGCGTCAGCTCCTACGAGCAGTACTTC	CASSHPGLAGVSSYEQYF
many	TRBD1	TRBV12-3/TRBV12-4	TRBJ2-6	TGTGCCAGCAGTTTAGGGGACAGGGCCGGGGCCAACGTCCTGACTTTC	CASSLGDRAGANVLTF
.	TRBD1	TRBV19	TRBJ2-1	TGTGCCAGTAGCTCGGGGGACAGGGTGATATTAAGGAATGAGCAGTTCTTC	CASSSGDRVILRNEQFF
many	.	TRBV5-1	TRBJ2-7	TGCGCCAGCAGCTTGTCGCCGAACGGGTATGAGTACGAGCAGTACTTC	CASSLSPNGYEYEQYF
.	TRBD1	TRBV6-2/TRBV6-3	TRBJ1-1	TGTGCCAGCAGATACCGAGGGGGCCGGACTGAAGCTTTCTTT	CASRYRGGRTEAFF
.	.	TRBV6-2/TRBV6-3	TRBJ2-7	TGTGCCAGCAGTTACGATGCTTGGTTCGGTGGCCGGGTTACCTACGAGCAGTACTTC	CASSYDAWFGGRVTYEQYF
many	TRBD1	TRBV24-1	TRBJ2-5	TGTGCCACCAGTGATAACAGGGGAATCGGCCAAGAGACCCAGTACTTC	CATSDNRGIGQETQYF
many	.	TRBV20-1	TRBJ1-5	TGCAGTGCTAGAGATAGGAGGAGAGTTAGCAATCAGCCCCAGCATTTT	CSARDRRRVSNQPQHF
many	TRBD2	TRBV20-1	TRBJ2-2	TGCAGTGCTAGAGATCAGAAGCGACTAGCGGGAGGGACCGGGGAGCTGTTTTTT	CSARDQKRLAGGTGELFF
many	.	TRBV29-1	TRBJ2-3	TGCAGCGTTGAAGGGCGGATTTACACAGATACGCAGTATTTT	CSVEGRIYTDTQYF
many	.	TRBV9	TRBJ2-5	TGTGCCAGCAGCGTCGGACATCAGGGGTGGGAGACCCAGTACTTC	CASSVGHQGWETQYF
many	.	TRBV20-1	TRBJ2-3	TGCAGTGCTAGTTTGGGCAGTTACACAGATACGCAGTATTTT	CSASLGSYTDTQYF
many	.	TRBV20-1	TRBJ2-7	TGCAGTGCCCCTCAGGCAGGGTCAAGGGGTAACTACGAGCAGTACTTC	CSAPQAGSRGNYEQYF
many	TRBD2	TRBV4-3	TRBJ2-2	TGCGCCAGCAGCCAAGATCCTAGCGGGGGGGCCGGGGAGCTGTTTTTT	CASSQDPSGGAGELFF
many	TRBD2	TRBV5-1	TRBJ2-3	TGCGCCAGCAGCCGGGGGGACTCCACAGATACGCAGTATTTT	CASSRGDSTDTQYF
many	TRBD2	TRBV20-1	TRBJ2-7	TGCAGTGCTAGACGGGAGGAATACGAGCAGTACTTC	CSARREEYEQYF
many	TRBD1	TRBV5-1	TRBJ1-4	TGCGCCAGCAGCCCGAGACAGGGGATGAATGAAAAACTGTTTTTT	CASSPRQGMNEKLFF
many	TRBD1	TRBV27	TRBJ1-1	TGTGCCAGCACCCAAAGGCAGGGGGGCACTGAAGCTTTCTTT	CASTQRQGGTEAFF
many	.	TRBV15	TRBJ2-2	TGTGCCACCAGCAGAGATCACGGGAGCATTGGCACCGGGGAGCTGTTTTTT	CATSRDHGSIGTGELFF
many	.	TRBV6-5	TRBJ1-3	TGTGCCAGCAGTTACGGGGGCCCCTCTGGAAACACCATATATTTT	CASSYGGPSGNTIYF
many	.	TRBV7-8	TRBJ2-2	TGTGCCAGCAGATCCGGGGAGCTGTTTTTT	CASRSGELFF
many	TRBD1	TRBV7-2	TRBJ1-4	TGTGCCAGCAGCTTCAGGACAGGTTGGAGGGATAATGAAAAACTGTTTTTT	CASSFRTGWRDNEKLFF